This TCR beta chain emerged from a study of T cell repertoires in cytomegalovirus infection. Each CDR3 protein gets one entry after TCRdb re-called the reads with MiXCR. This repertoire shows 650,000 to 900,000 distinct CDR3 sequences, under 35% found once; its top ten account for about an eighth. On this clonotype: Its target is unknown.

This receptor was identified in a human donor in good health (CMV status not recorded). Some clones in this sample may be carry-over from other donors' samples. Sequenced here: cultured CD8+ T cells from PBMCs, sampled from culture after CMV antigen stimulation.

CDR3 nucleotide sequence: TGCAGTGGTCCGAACTGGGCCCTGGGAGTTGAGCAGTTCTTC. Its protein product is CSGPNWALGVEQFF. V is TRBV20-1 and J is TRBJ2-1; maybe TRBD2 (5 bases). Germline V gives CDR1 DFQATT, CDR2 SNEGSKA (reference sequence). V was cut by 7 bases and J by 9 bases, with 22 bases left in between. The CDR3 is 14 residues long.